This TCR beta chain originates from a study of neoadjuvant anti-PD-1 for oral cavity cancer. Study information: Patients without progression received a fourth nivolumab dose around day 43, then surgical resection on days 50-56.

With 0 bases removed from V and 2 bases from J, the gap between germline ends came to 10 bases. The germline V gene encodes CDR1 MGHRA and CDR2 YSYEKL. CDR3 length equals 15 residues. Sequencing used immunoSEQ multiplex PCR; TCRdb keeps in-frame clones, though not all of them. The table lists some 71,000 clones, around four fifths of them singletons. The receptor comes from a person between 35 and 79 years old with oral cavity squamous cell carcinoma. This rearrangement joins TRBV4-1 to TRBJ1-2; D unresolved. Material: PBMCs, obtained before nivolumab (anti-PD-1) treatment. DNA of the CDR3: TGCGCCAGCAGCCAAGACGCGGTGGGGAACTATGGCTACACCTTC. This gives the protein CASSQDAVGNYGYTF.